This T cell receptor beta chain was sequenced in a study of CD8 T cells in ankylosing spondylitis. Overall study results and limits: Apparently characteristic of ankylosing spondylitis blood was a TCR beta motif (roughly 8 highly homologous variants). Previously reported in reactive arthritis synovial fluid and blood were some of the motif variants.

This CDR3 is 12 amino acids long. Trimming removed 1 base from V and 6 bases from J, with 5 bases in between. Each TCR beta library was made by quantitative 5'-RACE that incorporated molecular barcodes. TCRdb used MiXCR to reprocess the 5' RACE reads, holding one entry per CDR3 protein. The data show approximately 220,000 distinct CDR3 sequences, 15% to 20% seen once. Regarding this clonotype: Its antigen is undetermined. This may stem from a read error, because a much larger clone lies one nucleotide away. The missing conserved phenylalanine or tryptophan at the end of this CDR3 makes a read error likely.

This TCR came from a male donor with ankylosing spondylitis. The J gene is TRBJ2-3, the V gene TRBV12-3 or TRBV12-4, with unresolved D. The specimen was blood, either unsorted or a sorted T cell fraction (not recorded which). CDR3 in amino acids: CASSLGSDTQYY. CDR3 bases: TGTGCCAGCAGTTTAGGTTCTGATACGCAGTATTAT.